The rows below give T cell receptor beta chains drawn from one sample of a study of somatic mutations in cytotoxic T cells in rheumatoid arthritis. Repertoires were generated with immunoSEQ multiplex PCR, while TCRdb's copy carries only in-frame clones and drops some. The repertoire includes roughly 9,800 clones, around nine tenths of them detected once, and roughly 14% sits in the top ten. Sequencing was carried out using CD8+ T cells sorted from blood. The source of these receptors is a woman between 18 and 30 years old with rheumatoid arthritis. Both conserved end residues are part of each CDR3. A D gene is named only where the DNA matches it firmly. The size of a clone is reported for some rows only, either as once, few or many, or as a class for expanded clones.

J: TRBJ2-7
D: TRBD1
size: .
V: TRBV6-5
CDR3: CASSHPGQGYYEQYF
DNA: TGTGCCAGCAGCCATCCGGGACAGGGGTACTACGAGCAGTACTTC

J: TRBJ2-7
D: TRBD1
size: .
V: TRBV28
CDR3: CASNPTGPLYEQYF
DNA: TGTGCCAGCAACCCGACAGGGCCCCTCTACGAGCAGTACTTC

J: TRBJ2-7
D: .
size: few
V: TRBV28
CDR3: CASVSGYSYEQYF
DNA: TGTGCCAGCGTTTCAGGGTATAGCTACGAGCAGTACTTC

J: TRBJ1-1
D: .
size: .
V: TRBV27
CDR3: CASSLGGAEAFF
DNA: TGTGCCAGCAGTTTAGGAGGAGCTGAAGCTTTCTTT

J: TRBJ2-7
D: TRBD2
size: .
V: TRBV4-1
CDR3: CASSQGLAASYEQYF
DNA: TGCGCCAGCAGCCAAGGACTAGCGGCCTCCTACGAGCAGTACTTC

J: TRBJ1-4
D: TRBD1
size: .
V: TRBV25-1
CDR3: CASSEFSGTGIEKLFF
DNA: TGTGCCAGCAGTGAATTTTCGGGGACAGGGATTGAAAAACTGTTTTTT

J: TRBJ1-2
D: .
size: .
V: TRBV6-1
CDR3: CASSVLTGPRDGYTF
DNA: TGTGCCAGCAGTGTGCTGACAGGCCCTAGGGATGGCTACACCTTC

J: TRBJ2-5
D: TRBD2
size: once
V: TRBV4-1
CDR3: CASSQEGGRAGKTQYF
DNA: TGCGCCAGCAGCCAAGAAGGCGGGAGGGCCGGTAAGACCCAGTACTTC

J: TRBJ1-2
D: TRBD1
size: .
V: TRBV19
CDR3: CASRTGGTGYTF
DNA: TGTGCCAGCAGGACAGGGGGTACTGGCTACACCTTC

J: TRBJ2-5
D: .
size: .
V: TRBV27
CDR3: CASSPADQETQYF
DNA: TGTGCCAGCAGTCCAGCGGATCAAGAGACCCAGTACTTC

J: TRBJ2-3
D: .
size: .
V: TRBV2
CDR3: CASTEQQDSTDTQYF
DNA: TGTGCCAGCACCGAACAACAGGATAGCACAGATACGCAGTATTTT

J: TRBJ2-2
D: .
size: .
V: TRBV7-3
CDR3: CASARGTTNTGELFF
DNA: TGTGCCAGCGCCCGGGGGACCACAAACACCGGGGAGCTGTTTTTT

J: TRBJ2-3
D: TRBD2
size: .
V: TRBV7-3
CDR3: CASSAFSGAGGSSTDTQYF
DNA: TGTGCCAGCAGCGCATTTTCAGGAGCGGGGGGGAGTAGCACAGATACGCAGTATTTT

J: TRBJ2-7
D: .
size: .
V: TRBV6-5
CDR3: CATISGSSYEQYF
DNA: TGTGCCACGATTTCGGGGAGCTCCTACGAGCAGTACTTC

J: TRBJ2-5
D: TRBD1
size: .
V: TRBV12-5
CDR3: CASGLVSDRGRVKTQYF
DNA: TGTGCTAGTGGTTTGGTCTCGGACAGGGGGCGCGTGAAGACCCAGTACTTC

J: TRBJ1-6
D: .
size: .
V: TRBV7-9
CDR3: CASSLGASNSPLHF
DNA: TGTGCCAGCAGCTTAGGGGCCTCGAATTCACCCCTCCACTTT

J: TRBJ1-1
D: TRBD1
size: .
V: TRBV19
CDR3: CASSIEWEHTGTGETNTEAFF
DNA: TGTGCCAGTAGTATAGAGTGGGAGCATACGGGGACAGGGGAGACGAACACTGAAGCTTTCTTT

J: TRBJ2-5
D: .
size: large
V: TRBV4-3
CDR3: CASSQGQFGETQYF
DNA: TGCGCCAGCAGCCAAGGGCAGTTCGGGGAGACCCAGTACTTC

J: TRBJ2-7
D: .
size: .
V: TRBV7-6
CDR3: CASSPRGTNEQYF
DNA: TGTGCCAGCAGCCCCCGGGGTACTAACGAGCAGTACTTC

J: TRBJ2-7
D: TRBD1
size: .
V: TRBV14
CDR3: CASSRRGTGTPEQYF
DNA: TGTGCCAGCAGCCGCCGCGGGACAGGGACCCCCGAGCAGTACTTC

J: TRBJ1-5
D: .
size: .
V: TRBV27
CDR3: CASSLLGPSNQPQHF
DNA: TGTGCCAGCAGTTTACTGGGGCCTAGCAATCAGCCCCAGCATTTT

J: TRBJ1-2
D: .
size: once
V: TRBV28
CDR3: CASSPLYLGDGYTF
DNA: TGTGCCAGCAGTCCCCTTTACTTAGGGGATGGCTACACCTTC

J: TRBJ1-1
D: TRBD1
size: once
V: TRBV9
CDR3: CASSVSRTGGTEAFF
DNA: TGTGCCAGCAGCGTATCCCGGACAGGGGGCACTGAAGCTTTCTTT

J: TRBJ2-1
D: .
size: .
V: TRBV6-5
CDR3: CASSYSKARAYNEQFF
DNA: TGTGCCAGCAGTTACTCGAAGGCCAGGGCCTACAATGAGCAGTTCTTC

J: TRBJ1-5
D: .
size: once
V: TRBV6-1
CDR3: CASSEESLNQPQHF
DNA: TGTGCCAGCAGTGAAGAGAGCTTAAATCAGCCCCAGCATTTT

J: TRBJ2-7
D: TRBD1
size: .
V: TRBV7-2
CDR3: CASSLSPLRDRSYEQYF
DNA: TGTGCCAGCAGCTTAAGCCCCCTTCGGGACAGATCCTACGAGCAGTACTTC

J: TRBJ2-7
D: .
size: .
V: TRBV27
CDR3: CASGHSYEQYF
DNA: TGTGCCAGCGGCCACTCCTACGAGCAGTACTTC

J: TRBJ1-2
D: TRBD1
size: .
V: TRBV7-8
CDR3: CASSLAELRGQINYGYTF
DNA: TGTGCCAGCAGCTTAGCTGAGTTAAGGGGACAGATTAACTATGGCTACACCTTC

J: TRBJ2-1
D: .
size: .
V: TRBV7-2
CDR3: CASSRSLSLLIDNEQFF
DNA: TGTGCCAGCAGTCGTAGTTTGTCGTTACTAATCGACAATGAGCAGTTCTTC

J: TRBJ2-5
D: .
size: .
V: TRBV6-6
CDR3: CASSYWVGQSETQYF
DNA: TGTGCCAGCAGTTATTGGGTAGGACAGTCGGAGACCCAGTACTTC

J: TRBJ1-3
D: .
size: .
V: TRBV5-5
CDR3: CASSLAVQLFSGNTIYF
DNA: TGTGCCAGCAGCTTGGCCGTACAGCTCTTCTCTGGAAACACCATATATTTT

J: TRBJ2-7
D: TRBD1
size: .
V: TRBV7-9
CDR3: CASSLPGQRYEQYF
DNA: TGTGCCAGCAGCCTGCCGGGACAGAGATACGAGCAGTACTTC

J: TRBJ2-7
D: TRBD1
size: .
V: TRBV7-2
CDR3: CASSPNPLIGDRDNEQYF
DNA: TGTGCCAGCAGCCCCAACCCCTTAATTGGGGACAGAGACAACGAGCAGTACTTC

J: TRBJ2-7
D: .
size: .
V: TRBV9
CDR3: CASSSDRRSSYEQYF
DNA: TGTGCCAGCAGCTCTGACAGGAGAAGCTCCTACGAGCAGTACTTC

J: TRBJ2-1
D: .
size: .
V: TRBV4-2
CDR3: CASSQEGNEQFF
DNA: TGTGCCAGCAGCCAGGAGGGAAATGAGCAGTTCTTC

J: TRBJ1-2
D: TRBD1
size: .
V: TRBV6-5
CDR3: CACSWDRDNYGYTF
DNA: TGTGCCTGCAGCTGGGACAGAGATAACTATGGCTACACCTTC

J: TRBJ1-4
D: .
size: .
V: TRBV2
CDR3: CASSEYRDDEKLFF
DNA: TGTGCCAGCAGTGAGTACAGGGACGACGAAAAACTGTTTTTT

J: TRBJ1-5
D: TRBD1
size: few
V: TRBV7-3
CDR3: CASSHIGQGPNQPQHF
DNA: TGTGCCAGCAGCCATATAGGACAGGGACCGAATCAGCCCCAGCATTTT

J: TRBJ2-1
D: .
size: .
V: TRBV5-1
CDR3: CASTQGLNEQFF
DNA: TGCGCCAGCACCCAGGGTCTGAATGAGCAGTTCTTC

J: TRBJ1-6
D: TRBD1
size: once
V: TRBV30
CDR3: CAWVQGQGNSPLHF
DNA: TGTGCCTGGGTACAGGGGCAAGGTAATTCACCCCTCCACTTT

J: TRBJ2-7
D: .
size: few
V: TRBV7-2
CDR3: CASSFRTARAEQYF
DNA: TGTGCCAGCAGCTTCCGGACAGCGAGAGCCGAGCAGTACTTC

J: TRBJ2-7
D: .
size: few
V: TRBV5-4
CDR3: CASSFLADEQYF
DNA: TGTGCCAGCAGCTTCCTAGCCGACGAGCAGTACTTC

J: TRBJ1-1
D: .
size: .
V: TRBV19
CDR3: CASSISPGLTEAFF
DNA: TGTGCCAGTAGTATCTCCCCAGGACTCACTGAAGCTTTCTTT

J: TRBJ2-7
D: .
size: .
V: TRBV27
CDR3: CASSSGYNYSYEQYF
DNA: TGTGCCAGCAGTTCCGGATACAACTACTCCTACGAGCAGTACTTC

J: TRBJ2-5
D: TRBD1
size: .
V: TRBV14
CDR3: CASSQLTGLETQYF
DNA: TGTGCCAGCAGCCAACTGACAGGGCTAGAGACCCAGTACTTC

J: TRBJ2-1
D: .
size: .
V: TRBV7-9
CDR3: CASSSSDEQFF
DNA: TGTGCCAGCAGCTCTTCAGATGAGCAGTTCTTC

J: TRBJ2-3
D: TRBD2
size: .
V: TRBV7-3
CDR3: CASSLTSGEADTQYF
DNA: TGTGCCAGCAGCTTAACCAGCGGGGAGGCAGATACGCAGTATTTT